This T cell receptor (beta chain) was sequenced in a study of cytomegalovirus exposure and HLA in healthy donors. For the study at large: An analysis done earlier identified roughly 120 million unique TCR beta sequences from about 179 million T cells.

Findings and caveats of the study: HLA alleles were associated with roughly 17,000 TCR beta sequences in a later analysis at 0.05 false discovery rate. The study designated 150 to 200 TCR beta chains cytomegalovirus-associated.

PCR employed 60 Vbeta and 13 Jbeta primers. Repertoires were generated with immunoSEQ multiplex PCR, while TCRdb's copy carries only in-frame clones and drops some. The repertoire has 65,000 or so clones, approximately 60% of them found once; the top ten carry 2.5% to 3.5%. Germline V gene data show CDR1 as SGDLS and CDR2 as YYNGEE. The V segment lost 0 bases and the J segment 7 bases; nucleotides outside the gene matches: 12. The CDR3 is made up of 17 amino acids. A few counts support this clone. No antigen is known for it. This TCR was recovered from a man aged 30 to 45 in good health and CMV-seronegative. The specimen was PBMCs. The chain recombines TRBV9 with TRBJ2-1; 8 bases match TRBD1. The CDR3 nucleotides are TGTGCCAGCAGCGTAGGAGGTTGGGAGACAGGGGTTAATGAGCAGTTCTTC. Protein sequence: CASSVGGWETGVNEQFF.